The 24 T cell receptor beta chains in this list originate from one sample, sequenced in a study of technical replicates of blood from four donors. TCRdb's copy holds only in-frame clones and misses some; the assay was immunoSEQ multiplex PCR. The sample carries about 81,000 clones, roughly four fifths recorded once. The specimen was PBMCs. The receptors were sampled from a human donor in good health. Some clones in this sample may be carry-over from other donors' samples.

This clone was recorded once. The V call is TRBV4-3, the J call TRBJ2-3, with 14 bases identical to TRBD2. This CDR3 is built from 17 residues. The V gene end was trimmed by 1 base and the J gene end by 2 bases; junction bases not matched to a gene: 2. The germline gives CDR1 LGHNA, CDR2 YSLEER. The CDR3, as DNA: TGCGCCAGCAGCCAAGGGACTAGCGGGAGGAACACAGATACGCAGTATTTT. Translation: CASSQGTSGRNTDTQYF.

The rearrangement joins TRBV9 to TRBJ1-6, with 7 nucleotides matching TRBD1. V shed 3 bases and J 8 bases; nucleotides not matched to a gene: 11. The CDR3 is made up of 16 amino acids. Germline CDR1 SGDLS, CDR2 YYNGEE. In DNA form, the CDR3 reads TGTGCCAGCAGCGAATACAGGGGAGGTGTGGATTCACCCCTCCACTTT. Its protein is CASSEYRGGVDSPLHF.

V usage is TRBV14 and J usage is TRBJ2-7; no clear D gene. Germline CDR1 SGHDN, CDR2 FVKESK. Trimming left V 0 bases short and J 0 bases short, with 9 bases between. The CDR3 is 15 amino acids. The CDR3 DNA reads as TGTGCCAGCAGCCAAGATCTACTGAGCTCCTACGAGCAGTACTTC. It is translated as CASSQDLLSSYEQYF.

This chain uses TRBV11-2 with TRBJ1-3, with D possibly TRBD1 on 6 matching bases. Trimming removed 1 base at V and 4 bases at J, with 11 bases between. Germline V lookup: CDR1 SGHAT, CDR2 FQNNGV. There are 15 residues in the CDR3. The CDR3 DNA reads as TGTGCCAGCAGCTTAGGTCGGGGGGCAGGAAACACCATATATTTT. Protein product: CASSLGRGAGNTIYF.

The CDR3 DNA sequence: TGTGCCAGCAGCTCCGGGACAGACAACGGGGAGCTGTTTTTT. It encodes CASSSGTDNGELFF. This chain connects TRBV5-4 to TRBJ2-2; 7 bases fit TRBD1. The V segment lost 3 bases and the J segment 7 bases; nucleotides outside the gene matches: 6. This CDR3 comprises 14 residues. Germline V gene data show CDR1 as SGHNT and CDR2 as YYREEE (reference sequence).

This clone was found once. The chain joins TRBV2 to TRBJ2-1; the D gene is possibly TRBD1 (6 bases). Looked up from germline, CDR1 is SNHLY and CDR2 is FYNNEI. The CDR3 spans 16 residues. Trimming removed 5 bases at V and 4 bases at J, with 18 bases between. Written as DNA, the CDR3 is TGTGCCAGCAGTAACCTCGTGGGGGCCCATTACAATGAGCAGTTCTTC. This translates into CASSNLVGAHYNEQFF.

V is TRBV2 and J is TRBJ2-7; the match to TRBD2 covers 11 bases. The length of the CDR3 is 16 residues. With 5 bases clipped from V and 5 bases from J, the junction kept 11 bases outside the gene matches. Per germline, CDR1 SNHLY and CDR2 FYNNEI. The CDR3 spells CASSQGLAGGSNEQYF. CDR3 coding DNA: TGTGCCAGCAGTCAGGGGCTAGCGGGGGGCAGCAACGAGCAGTACTTC.

This clone appeared once. The chain combines TRBV4-3 with TRBJ2-3, with TRBD2 matching 9 bases. Trimming at V came to 0 bases and at J to 4 bases, leaving 5 bases not matched to a gene. The CDR3 totals 16 residues. Germline lookup yields CDR1 LGHNA and CDR2 YSLEER. CDR3 nucleotide sequence: TGCGCCAGCAGCCAAGAGCCAGCGGGAGGCCCAGATACGCAGTATTTT. This codes for CASSQEPAGGPDTQYF.

This sequence joins TRBV27 and TRBJ2-5, with D maybe TRBD2 (5 bases). V gave up 1 base and J gave up 4 bases, with 13 bases separating them. The CDR3 length is 15 residues. Germline V gene sequence: CDR1 MNHEY, CDR2 SMNVEV (reference sequence). The CDR3 nucleotides are TGTGCCAGCAGTTTATATAGTAGTCGGGGAGAGACCCAGTACTTC. Amino acids: CASSLYSSRGETQYF.

The rearrangement joins TRBV2 to TRBJ2-1; 9 bases line up with TRBD2. The ends lost 11 bases at V and 3 bases at J; junction bases unmatched: 8. The CDR3 totals 14 residues. Per germline, CDR1 SNHLY and CDR2 FYNNEI. CDR3 in amino acids: CAAISGGYYNEQFF. CDR3 DNA: TGTGCCGCAATTAGCGGGGGCTACTACAATGAGCAGTTCTTC.

This chain joins TRBV21-1 and TRBJ1-2. TRBV21-1 is labeled a pseudogene. The length of the CDR3 is 10 residues. The CDR3 region has the DNA TGTGCCAGCAGCAAAGCGCTGCGGGGGTTC. Translation: CASSKALRGF.

This chain uses TRBV4-2 with TRBJ2-7; 8 nucleotides agree with TRBD1. The CDR3 extends over 15 amino acids. V gave up 0 bases and J gave up 5 bases; unmatched junction bases: 6. The germline V gene encodes CDR1 LGHNA and CDR2 YNFKEQ. The CDR3 region has the DNA TGTGCCAGCAGCCAAGAATCGCAGGGGGCTGACGAGCAGTACTTC. Translation: CASSQESQGADEQYF.

This chain connects TRBV2 to TRBJ1-5; 7 nucleotides match TRBD1. V dropped 3 bases and J dropped 3; count of bases not matched to a gene: 5. CDR1 and CDR2 (germline): SNHLY, FYNNEI. The CDR3 is 15 amino acids. The CDR3 is CASSDRDSYNQPQHF. DNA of the CDR3: TGTGCCAGCAGTGACCGGGACAGCTACAATCAGCCCCAGCATTTT.

The V and J genes are TRBV25-1 and TRBJ2-7; D ambiguous. CDR1 and CDR2 from the germline V gene are MGHDK and SYGVNS. The CDR3 is made up of 13 amino acids. Trimming cost V 1 base and J 6 bases, with 10 bases left between them. For the CDR3, the DNA is TGTGCCAGCAGTGAATTCACACCTGTCGAGCAGTACTTC. Translation gives CASSEFTPVEQYF.

The chain employs TRBV7-2 and TRBJ2-1; 15 bases match TRBD2. J gave up 10 bases and V 5 bases, and 6 bases lay outside the gene matches. Germline CDR1 SGHTA, CDR2 FQGNSA. The CDR3 is made up of 15 amino acids. CDR3 sequence: CASSPRTSGRGEQFF. CDR3 nucleotide sequence: TGTGCCAGCAGCCCCAGGACTAGCGGGAGGGGCGAGCAGTTCTTC. Full variable domain (remainder filled in from reference TRBV7-2 and TRBJ2-1): GAGVSQSPSNKVTEKGKDVELRCDPISGHTALYWYRQSLGQGLEFLIYFQGNSAPDKSGLPSDRFSAERTGGSVSTLTIQRTQQEDSAVYLCASSPRTSGRGEQFFGPGTRLTVL.

The CDR3 sequence is CASSPPGNRAADTQYF. The CDR3 nucleotides are TGTGCCAGCAGCCCACCCGGGAACCGGGCCGCAGATACGCAGTATTTT. V gene TRBV7-9 combines with J gene TRBJ2-3; D might be TRBD2 (5 bases). Trimming stripped 5 bases from V and 4 bases from J, with 19 bases between. Germline V gene lookup returns CDR1 SEHNR and CDR2 FQNEAQ (reference sequence). This CDR3 has 16 amino acids.

The CDR3: CASSTTGGGNEKLFF. For the CDR3, the DNA is TGCGCCAGCAGCACTACCGGCGGGGGTAATGAAAAACTGTTTTTT. The chain joins TRBV5-1 to TRBJ1-4; D is perhaps TRBD1 (5 bases). Looked up from germline, CDR1 is SGHRS and CDR2 is YFSETQ. With 4 bases removed from V and 4 bases from J, the gap between germline ends came to 14 bases. The CDR3 sequence is 15 residues long.

This clone has just one count. V and J are TRBV18 and TRBJ2-5; D is unclear. There are 12 residues in the CDR3. Trimming left V 3 bases short and J 1 base short, with 3 bases between. The germline gives CDR1 KGHSH, CDR2 LQKENI. DNA of the CDR3: TGTGCCAGCTCACCCGGCCAAGAGACCCAGTACTTC. Protein sequence: CASSPGQETQYF.

The chain joins TRBV18 to TRBJ1-2; 10 positions agree with TRBD1. This CDR3 contains 15 residues. The V gene's germline CDR1 is KGHSH and CDR2 LQKENI. V lost 3 bases to trimming and J lost 8 bases; unmatched junction nucleotides: 9. This CDR3 is CASSPWDRGYVGYTF. For the CDR3, the DNA is TGTGCCAGCTCACCTTGGGACAGGGGCTACGTGGGCTACACCTTC. Supplemented by reference TRBV18 and TRBJ1-2, the full variable domain reads NAGVMQNPRHLVRRRGQEARLRCSPMKGHSHVYWYRQLPEEGLKFMVYLQKENIIDESGMPKERFSAEFPKEGPSILRIQQVVRGDSAAYFCASSPWDRGYVGYTFGSGTRLTVV.

CDR3 protein: CASRDQRGAYNEQFF. The CDR3 bases are TGTGCCAGCAGGGACCAGCGGGGGGCGTACAATGAGCAGTTCTTC. This rearrangement joins TRBV2 to TRBJ2-1, with 9 bases fitting TRBD2. Germline lookup yields CDR1 SNHLY and CDR2 FYNNEI. This CDR3 contains 15 residues. V shed 6 bases, J shed 4 bases, and the junction held 7 bases outside the gene matches.

This rearrangement joins TRBV15 to TRBJ1-2; 10 nucleotides line up with TRBD1. The CDR3 consists of 19 residues. The germline V gene has CDR1 LNHNV and CDR2 YYDKDF (reference sequence). The ends lost 0 bases at V and 4 bases at J; junction bases unmatched: 14. The CDR3 DNA sequence: TGTGCCACCAGCAGAGAGACTAGACCGACAGGGGGCCCCGGCTATGGCTACACCTTC. Its protein product is CATSRETRPTGGPGYGYTF.

The genes are TRBV30 and TRBJ1-5, with a possible D match to TRBD1 (5 bases). In germline, CDR1 is GTSNPN, CDR2 SVGIG (reference sequence). This CDR3 region has 14 residues. V dropped 5 bases and J dropped 6 bases, with 17 bases sitting between them. DNA for the CDR3: TGTGCCTGGTCAAGCGGGGGGTTTGGTCAGCCCCAGCATTTT. It yields the protein CAWSSGGFGQPQHF.

The chain carries TRBV30 and TRBJ2-1, with TRBD1 matching over 7 bases. The CDR3 runs 15 residues. J was trimmed by 5 bases and V by 0 bases; bases with no gene match: 7. In germline, CDR1 is GTSNPN, CDR2 SVGIG (reference sequence). The chain's CDR3 is CAWSVIDRVHNEQFF. The CDR3 DNA reads TGTGCCTGGAGTGTGATAGACAGGGTCCACAATGAGCAGTTCTTC. Looking up the rest from reference TRBV30 and TRBJ2-1 gives the full variable domain: SQTIHQWPATLVQPVGSPLSLECTVEGTSNPNLYWYRQAAGRGLQLLFYSVGIGQISSEVPQNLSASRPQDRQFILSSKKLLLSDSGFYLCAWSVIDRVHNEQFFGPGTRLTVL.

The sample holds a few counts of this clone. The V and J genes are TRBV7-9 and TRBJ1-2; D is ambiguous. Trimming took off 1 base at V and 0 bases at J, with 9 bases between the two ends. The CDR3 has 15 amino acids. The germline V gene has CDR1 SEHNR and CDR2 FQNEAQ (reference sequence). The CDR3 is CASSLGVPPNYGYTF. In DNA form, the CDR3 reads TGTGCCAGCAGCTTAGGAGTTCCTCCTAACTATGGCTACACCTTC.